Following are 32 T cell receptor beta chains from one sample sequenced in a study of CD8 T cells in ankylosing spondylitis. Each CDR3 protein gets one entry after TCRdb re-called the 5' RACE reads with MiXCR. This table has about 36,000 distinct CDR3 sequences, 4.5% to 6% appearing once. Material: blood, either unsorted or a sorted T cell fraction (not recorded which). The receptors come from a male donor with ankylosing spondylitis or in good health (not recorded which).

This clonotype was seen many times. The rearrangement joins TRBV19 to TRBJ1-6, with D possibly matching TRBD1 (6 bases). This CDR3 contains 14 residues. Germline lookup yields CDR1 LNHDA and CDR2 SQIVND (reference sequence). V shed 0 bases and J shed 10 bases, with 10 bases lying between them. The CDR3 sequence is CASSIDPGGSPLHF. CDR3 DNA sequence: TGTGCCAGTAGTATAGATCCGGGGGGCTCACCCCTCCACTTT.

Ten or more counts support this clonotype. The V gene is TRBV4-3, the J gene TRBJ1-4; a possible D gene is TRBD1 (5 bases). Germline V gene lookup returns CDR1 LGHNA and CDR2 YSLEER. This CDR3 comprises 15 residues. The ends were cut back, 4 bases at V and 5 bases at J, with 14 bases in the middle. In DNA form, the CDR3 reads TGCGCCAGCAGCCTCTCCGGGACGAGGAATGAAAAACTGTTTTTT. This gives the protein CASSLSGTRNEKLFF.

This clonotype was observed at least ten times. The rearrangement links TRBV7-8 to TRBJ1-5; possibly TRBD1 for D (5 bases). This CDR3 is built from 18 residues. CDR1 is SGHVS and CDR2 is FQNEAQ in the germline V gene. Trimming took 3 bases from V and 2 from J, leaving 20 bases between them. CDR3 nucleotides: TGTGCCAGCAGCTTTAATAGGGCCGGGACCCACGGCAATCAGCCCCAGCATTTT. Amino acids: CASSFNRAGTHGNQPQHF.

This clonotype has a count of ten or more. V usage is TRBV29-1 and J usage is TRBJ2-5; TRBD2 is a possible D gene (5 bases). The V and J ends lost 6 bases and 5 bases respectively, with 13 bases between them. CDR1 and CDR2 from the germline V gene are SQVTM and ANQGSEA. There are 12 residues in the CDR3. Here the CDR3 reads CSVTTRIETQYF. The CDR3 nucleotides read TGCAGCGTCACCACTAGGATTGAGACCCAGTACTTC.

This clonotype appeared many times. This chain uses TRBV20-1 with TRBJ2-7; D call uncertain. CDR3 length: 14 amino acids. Trimming took 7 bases from V and 0 from J, leaving 16 bases between them. CDR1 and CDR2 from the germline V gene are DFQATT and SNEGSKA (reference sequence). CDR3 region: CSVPSKPSSYEQYF. The DNA of the CDR3 is TGCAGTGTCCCTAGTAAACCGAGCTCCTACGAGCAGTACTTC.

This clonotype was counted many times. This chain joins TRBV4-1 and TRBJ2-7, with TRBD2 identical over 13 bases. V trimming: 4 bases; J trimming: 2 bases; junction bases outside the gene matches: 5. This CDR3 is built from 16 residues. The germline gives CDR1 MGHRA, CDR2 YSYEKL. CDR3 sequence reads: CASSPPGTSGTYEQYF. The DNA for the CDR3 is TGCGCCAGCAGCCCACCCGGGACTAGCGGGACCTACGAGCAGTACTTC.

This clonotype has a count of ten or more. The chain's CDR3 is CASSLPRRPNTEAFF. The CDR3 nucleotides are TGTGCCAGCAGCTTACCCAGGCGCCCGAACACTGAAGCTTTCTTT. The J gene is TRBJ1-1, the V gene TRBV7-8, with D unclear. Germline CDR1 and CDR2: SGHVS and FQNEAQ. The ends were cut back, 2 bases at V and 1 base at J, with 11 bases in the middle. The CDR3 has 15 amino acids.

Many counts were recorded for this clonotype. This sequence joins TRBV4-1 and TRBJ1-5, with D unresolved. V was cut by 0 bases and J by 4 bases, with 13 bases left in between. The germline V gene has CDR1 MGHRA and CDR2 YSYEKL. The CDR3 extends over 16 amino acids. CDR3: CASSQEVGVSNQPQHF. CDR3 coding DNA: TGCGCCAGCAGCCAAGAAGTTGGGGTATCGAATCAGCCCCAGCATTTT.

In this sample, this clonotype turned up many times. The J gene is TRBJ2-4, the V gene TRBV5-1, with D tentatively TRBD1 or TRBD2 (5 bases each). This CDR3 comprises 13 residues. Trimming shortened V by 7 bases and J by 0 bases, and 8 bases separated the two germline ends. Per the germline V gene, CDR1 is SGHRS and CDR2 is YFSETQ. CDR3 sequence reads: CASAGTAKNIQYF. CDR3 DNA: TGCGCCAGCGCCGGGACAGCCAAAAACATTCAGTACTTC.

In this sample, this clonotype turned up many times. The chain uses TRBV6-2 or TRBV6-3 and TRBJ2-7; 10 bases agree with TRBD2. V was pared by 2 bases and J by 3 bases, with 10 bases of the junction left unmatched. Germline V gives CDR1 MNHEY, CDR2 SVGEGT. This CDR3 contains 17 residues. CDR3 DNA: TGTGCCAGCAGTTACCCAAGACTAGCGGGTAAAGTCTACGAGCAGTACTTC. Translated, it gives CASSYPRLAGKVYEQYF.

This clonotype was seen many times. This sequence joins TRBV5-1 and TRBJ1-2; TRBD1 matches at 8 bases. Looked up from germline, CDR1 is SGHRS and CDR2 is YFSETQ. The J segment lost 3 bases and the V segment lost 0 bases, leaving 10 bases of the junction unmatched. The CDR3 extends over 17 amino acids. The CDR3 nucleotides read TGCGCCAGCAGCTTGGAATTTTTGACAGGGGCGGACTATGGCTACACCTTC. This translates into CASSLEFLTGADYGYTF.

This clonotype was observed at least ten times. The gene calls are TRBV21-1 and TRBJ2-6; TRBD1, the table's D call, was not compared with the DNA. TRBV21-1 is a listed pseudogene. The CDR3 has 20 residues. The chain's CDR3 is CASNRGQPGQGFSGANVLTF. The DNA for the CDR3 is TGTGCCAGCAACAGGGGGCAACCGGGACAGGGGTTCTCTGGGGCCAACGTCCTGACTTTC.

This clonotype was observed at least ten times. V gene TRBV6-1 combines with J gene TRBJ1-2; no definite D call. Germline CDR1 reads MNHNS; CDR2 reads SASEGT. The CDR3 contains 14 residues. The germline V and J ends were trimmed by 5 bases and 7 bases, with 17 bases remaining between them. The CDR3 DNA follows: TGTGCCAGCAGTATCTTCTTGACTCAGCGTGGCTACACCTTC. Translating it yields CASSIFLTQRGYTF.

In its sample, this clonotype was seen many times. V and J are TRBV24-1 and TRBJ2-5; 12 bases fit TRBD2. With V trimmed by 9 bases and J by 0 bases, 1 base remained unmatched. Germline V gives CDR1 KGHDR, CDR2 SFDVKD. The CDR3 totals 14 residues. This chain's CDR3 is CATGTSGYQETQYF. The CDR3 nucleotides are TGTGCCACCGGGACTAGCGGGTACCAAGAGACCCAGTACTTC.

Note on this clonotype: This clone may be a read error of a much larger clone one base away. The V call is TRBV28, the J call TRBJ1-1; a weak D match, TRBD1 (5 bases). This CDR3 comprises 11 residues. Germline CDR1 reads MDHEN; CDR2 reads SYDVKM. The CDR3 loop is CVSQTVTEAFF. CDR3 DNA sequence: TGTGTCAGCCAGACAGTAACTGAAGCTTTCTTT.

This clonotype has at least ten counts. The chain links TRBV30 to TRBJ2-5; D gene ambiguous. CDR1 and CDR2 (germline): GTSNPN, SVGIG (reference sequence). Trimming left V 1 base short and J 2 bases short, with 8 bases between. The CDR3 spans 13 residues. The CDR3 sequence: CAWSARSQETQYF. The CDR3 region has the DNA TGTGCCTGGAGTGCAAGGTCTCAAGAGACCCAGTACTTC.

This clonotype was counted at least ten times. Compared with germline, one end of the junction differs, possibly owing to a read error. The J gene is TRBJ2-1, the V gene TRBV7-7; maybe TRBD1 (7 bases). This CDR3 has 13 amino acids. The germline CDR1 and CDR2 sequences are SSHAT and FNYEAQ (reference sequence). The CDR3 nucleotides read TGTGCTAGCAGCTGGCGGACAGGAGGGGAGCAGTTCTTC. Its translation is CASSWRTGGEQFF.

A remark on this clonotype: A much larger clonotype is one base distant, so this may be a read error. This rearrangement joins TRBV10-3 to TRBJ2-7, with D perhaps TRBD2 (7 bases). The germline gives CDR1 ENHRY, CDR2 SYGVKD. The CDR3 is made up of 13 amino acids. The CDR3 sequence is CAISVGGAQEQCF. The CDR3 coding sequence is TGTGCCATCAGTGTGGGGGGGGCGCAAGAGCAGTGCTTC.

This clonotype was counted at least ten times. V is TRBV15 and J is TRBJ2-1; the match to TRBD2 covers 7 bases. V lost 0 bases to trimming and J lost 7 bases; unmatched junction nucleotides: 9. This CDR3 is built from 16 residues. CDR1 is LNHNV and CDR2 is YYDKDF in the germline V gene (reference sequence). In DNA form, the CDR3 reads TGTGCCACCAGCAGAGAAGGCTCCTTGGGGGGGAATGAGCAGTTCTTC. Translating gives CATSREGSLGGNEQFF.

The chain is built from TRBV6-1 and TRBJ2-3; weak D call: TRBD2 (6 bases). The CDR3 length is 15 residues. Trimming left V 7 bases short and J 0 bases short, with 14 bases between. In germline, CDR1 is MNHNS, CDR2 SASEGT. This chain's CDR3 is CASTVLGTSTDTQYF. The CDR3 nucleotides are TGTGCCAGCACAGTTCTGGGGACTAGCACAGATACGCAGTATTTT.

In this sample, this clonotype turned up many times. This rearrangement joins TRBV7-3 to TRBJ2-1; 15 bases line up with TRBD2. CDR3 length: 14 amino acids. Germline CDR1 is SGHTA and CDR2 is FQGTGA. After removal of 4 bases from V and 11 bases from J, the junction contained 3 bases not matched to a gene. The CDR3 protein is CASSSGLAGGKQFF. In DNA form, the CDR3 reads TGTGCCAGCAGCTCGGGACTAGCGGGGGGAAAGCAGTTCTTC.

In this sample, this clonotype turned up many times. The gene calls are TRBV18 and TRBJ2-7; 10 bases fit TRBD1. Germline V CDR1 and CDR2: KGHSH, LQKENI. This CDR3 has 15 residues. V lost 3 bases to trimming and J lost 1 base; unmatched junction nucleotides: 3. The CDR3 region is CASSPGTGVSYEQYF. In DNA, the CDR3 is TGTGCCAGCTCACCCGGGACAGGGGTATCCTACGAGCAGTACTTC.

This clonotype was seen at least ten times. The V and J genes are TRBV10-3 and TRBJ2-7, with TRBD2 identical over 7 bases. The trim removed 6 bases at V and 5 bases at J, leaving 22 bases unmatched. Germline values: CDR1 ENHRY, CDR2 SYGVKD. CDR3 size: 18 residues. For the CDR3, the DNA is TGTGCCATCAGACCCATGGGCTCGACTAGCTCATACACTAACGAGCAGTACTTC. This translates into CAIRPMGSTSSYTNEQYF.

This clonotype came up many times. The V gene is TRBV29-1, the J gene TRBJ1-2; D is unclear. Germline V gene sequence: CDR1 SQVTM, CDR2 ANQGSEA. The CDR3 is made up of 13 amino acids. V was trimmed by 4 bases and J by 4 bases, leaving 13 bases between them. CDR3 nucleotide sequence: TGCAGCGTTGTTGATCGGAACTTCTATGGCTACACCTTC. This translates into CSVVDRNFYGYTF.

The rearrangement joins TRBV19 to TRBJ1-6; D may be TRBD1 (5 bases). This CDR3 has 15 amino acids. Germline lookup yields CDR1 LNHDA and CDR2 SQIVND (reference sequence). Deletions cut 4 bases from V and 6 bases from J, with 13 bases between. The CDR3 DNA is TGTGCCAGTAGTACCGTAGGACACGGTAATTCACCCCTCCACTTT. Protein sequence: CASSTVGHGNSPLHF. Full variable domain (outside the CDR3, taken from reference TRBV19 and TRBJ1-6): DGGITQSPKYLFRKEGQNVTLSCEQNLNHDAMYWYRQDPGQGLRLIYYSQIVNDFQKGDIAEGYSVSREKKESFPLTVTSAQKNPTAFYLCASSTVGHGNSPLHFGNGTRLTVT.

This clonotype occurred many times. CDR3 sequence (DNA): TGTGCCGGTAGGACTAGCGGTAACACCGGGGAGCTGTTTTTT. This sequence encodes CAGRTSGNTGELFF. The V gene is TRBV12-3 or TRBV12-4, the J gene TRBJ2-2; 10 bases are a match to TRBD2. The CDR3 covers 14 residues. The trim removed 11 bases at V and 2 bases at J, leaving 5 bases unmatched.

Ten or more counts support this clonotype. The CDR3 spells CASSLRYNEQFF. CDR3 sequence (DNA): TGCGCCAGCAGCTTACGGTACAATGAGCAGTTCTTC. The V and J genes are TRBV5-1 and TRBJ2-1; D call uncertain. V lost 2 bases, J lost 4 bases, and 4 bases lay in between. This CDR3 has 12 residues. Germline values: CDR1 SGHRS, CDR2 YFSETQ.

This clonotype was counted ten times or more. The chain carries TRBV20-1 and TRBJ2-2; 10 nucleotides agree with TRBD2. Germline assignment: CDR1 DFQATT and CDR2 SNEGSKA (reference sequence). J was trimmed by 7 bases and V by 6 bases; bases with no gene match: 14. The CDR3 extends over 16 amino acids. The CDR3 nucleotides read TGCAGTGCCAAAAAGTCCAGCGGGAGGGCTCTCGGGGAGCTGTTTTTT. It translates to CSAKKSSGRALGELFF.

The chain is built from TRBV20-1 and TRBJ2-6; D is unresolved. The CDR3 runs to 14 residues. Germline-derived CDR1 and CDR2 are DFQATT and SNEGSKA (reference sequence). The V end was cut by 5 bases, the J end by 0 bases, with 8 bases between. The chain's CDR3 is CSAYLHSGANVLTF. CDR3 DNA sequence: TGCAGTGCTTACCTTCACTCTGGGGCCAACGTCCTGACTTTC.

With respect to this clonotype: A much larger clone differs by one base, so this may be a read error. The rearrangement links TRBV29-1 to TRBJ2-1, with a possible D match to TRBD1 (6 bases). Germline V lookup: CDR1 SQVTM, CDR2 ANQGSEA. The CDR3 runs 13 residues. Trimming left V 3 bases short and J 6 bases short, with 12 bases between. CDR3: CSVERQASNEQFF. In DNA form, the CDR3 reads TGCAGCGTTGAGCGACAGGCCTCCAATGAGCAGTTCTTC.

This clonotype was seen many times. The chain uses TRBV29-1 and TRBJ1-1, with D possibly being TRBD1 (6 bases). This CDR3 region has 15 residues. V was trimmed by 2 bases and J by 1 base, leaving 14 bases between them. Germline V gene sequence: CDR1 SQVTM, CDR2 ANQGSEA. In DNA, the CDR3 is TGCAGCGTTGAACCCCAGGGGCGGCCGAACACTGAAGCTTTCTTT. It codes for CSVEPQGRPNTEAFF. Full variable domain (missing parts from reference TRBV29-1 and TRBJ1-1): SAVISQKPSRDICQRGTSLTIQCQVDSQVTMMFWYRQQPGQSLTLIATANQGSEATYESGFVIDKFPISRPNLTFSTLTVSNMSPEDSSIYLCSVEPQGRPNTEAFFGQGTRLTVV.

This clonotype came up many times. The genes are TRBV20-1 and TRBJ2-7; possible D gene TRBD2, 6 bases. Trimming removed 0 bases at V and 2 bases at J, with 14 bases between. The germline V gene has CDR1 DFQATT and CDR2 SNEGSKA (reference sequence). CDR3 length: 15 residues. The CDR3 region has the DNA TGCAGTGCTAGAGACCCCTTGGAGGGGCCCTACGAGCAGTACTTC. Encoded protein: CSARDPLEGPYEQYF.